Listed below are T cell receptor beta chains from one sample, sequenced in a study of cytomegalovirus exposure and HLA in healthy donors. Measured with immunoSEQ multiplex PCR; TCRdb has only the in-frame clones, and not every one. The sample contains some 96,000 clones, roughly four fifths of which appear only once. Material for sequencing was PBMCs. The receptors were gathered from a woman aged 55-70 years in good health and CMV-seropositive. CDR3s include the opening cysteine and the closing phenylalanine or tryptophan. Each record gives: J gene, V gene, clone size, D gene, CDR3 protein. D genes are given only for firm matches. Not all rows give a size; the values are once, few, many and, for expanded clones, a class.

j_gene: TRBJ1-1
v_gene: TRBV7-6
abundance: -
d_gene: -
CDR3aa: CASSLAGGNTEAFF

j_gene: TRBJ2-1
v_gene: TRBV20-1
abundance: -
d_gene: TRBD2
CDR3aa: CSAREGRGQFF

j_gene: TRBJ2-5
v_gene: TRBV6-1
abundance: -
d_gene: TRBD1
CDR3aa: CASSDGTGRHETQYF

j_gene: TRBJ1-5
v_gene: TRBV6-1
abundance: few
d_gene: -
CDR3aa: CASSEPRQPQHF

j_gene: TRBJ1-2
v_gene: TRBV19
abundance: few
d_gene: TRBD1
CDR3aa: CASSPGTGYYGYTF

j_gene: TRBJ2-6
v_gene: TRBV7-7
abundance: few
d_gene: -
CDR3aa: CASSSGGAGANVLTF

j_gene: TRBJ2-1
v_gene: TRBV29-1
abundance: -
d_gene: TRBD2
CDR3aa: CSVQVRVTGTSGTSEQFF

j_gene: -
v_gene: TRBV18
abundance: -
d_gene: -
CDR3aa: CASSPALAMSEQYF

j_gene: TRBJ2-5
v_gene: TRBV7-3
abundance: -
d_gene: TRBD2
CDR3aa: CASSSSGGETQYF

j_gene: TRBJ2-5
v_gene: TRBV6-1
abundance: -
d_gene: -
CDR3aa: CASSRERAQETQYF

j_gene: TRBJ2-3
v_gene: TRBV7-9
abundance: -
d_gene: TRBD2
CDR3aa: CASSPGTSGRTHHTDTQYF

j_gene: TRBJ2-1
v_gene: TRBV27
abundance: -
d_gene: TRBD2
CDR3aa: CASQAGGGNEQFF

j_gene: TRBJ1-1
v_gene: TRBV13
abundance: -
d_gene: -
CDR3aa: CASSSLGRENTEAFF

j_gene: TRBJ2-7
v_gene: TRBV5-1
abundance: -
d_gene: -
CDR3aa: CASSLATLSSYEQYF

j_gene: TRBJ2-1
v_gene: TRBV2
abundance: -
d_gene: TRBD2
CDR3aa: CASILTSGSSGEQFF

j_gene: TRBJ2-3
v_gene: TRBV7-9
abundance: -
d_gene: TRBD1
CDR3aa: CASKPGTGADTQYF

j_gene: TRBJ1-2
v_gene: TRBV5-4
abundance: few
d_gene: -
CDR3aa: CASSLAPAENRGGYTF

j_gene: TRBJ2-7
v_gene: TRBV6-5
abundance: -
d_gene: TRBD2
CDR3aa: CASSQASGATFEQYF

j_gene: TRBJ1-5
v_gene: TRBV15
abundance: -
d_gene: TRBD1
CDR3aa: CATSRDVGTGLQPQHF

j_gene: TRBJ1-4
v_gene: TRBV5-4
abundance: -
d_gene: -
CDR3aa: CASSQPGTPLEKLFF

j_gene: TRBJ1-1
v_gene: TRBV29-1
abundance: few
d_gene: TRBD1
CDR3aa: CSVVTGAFEAFF

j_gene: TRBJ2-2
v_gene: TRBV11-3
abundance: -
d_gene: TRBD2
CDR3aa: CASSLGGSNTGELFF

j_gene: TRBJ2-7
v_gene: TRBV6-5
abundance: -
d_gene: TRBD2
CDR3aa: CASNPSGTYEQYF

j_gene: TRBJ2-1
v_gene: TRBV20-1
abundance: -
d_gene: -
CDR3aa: CSARSAEQFF

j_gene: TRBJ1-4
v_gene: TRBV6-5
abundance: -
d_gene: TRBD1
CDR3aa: CASSPDRVGEKLFF

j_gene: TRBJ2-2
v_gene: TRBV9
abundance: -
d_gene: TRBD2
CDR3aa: CASSVVASGRSTGELFF

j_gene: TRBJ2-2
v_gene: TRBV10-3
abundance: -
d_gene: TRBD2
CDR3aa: CAISETSGSTGELFF

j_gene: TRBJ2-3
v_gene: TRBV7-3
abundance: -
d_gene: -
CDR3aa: CASSPTRTEPSTDTQYF

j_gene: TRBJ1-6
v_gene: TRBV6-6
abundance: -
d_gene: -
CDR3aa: CASSYSRQSNSPLHF

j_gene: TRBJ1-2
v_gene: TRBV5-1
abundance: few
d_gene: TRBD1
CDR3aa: CARRTGCGYTF

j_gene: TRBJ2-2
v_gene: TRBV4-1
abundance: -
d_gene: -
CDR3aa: CASSQAQTGPNTGELFF

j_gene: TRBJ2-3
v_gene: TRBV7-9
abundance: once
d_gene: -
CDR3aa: CASSLALGADTQYF

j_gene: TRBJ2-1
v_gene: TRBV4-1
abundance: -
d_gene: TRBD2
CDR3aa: CASSQEPARLAGEEQFF

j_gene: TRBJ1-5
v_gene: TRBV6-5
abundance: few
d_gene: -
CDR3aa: CASSNTGRQPQHF

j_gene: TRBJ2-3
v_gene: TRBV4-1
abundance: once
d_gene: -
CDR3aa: CASSRGGIFGTDTQYF

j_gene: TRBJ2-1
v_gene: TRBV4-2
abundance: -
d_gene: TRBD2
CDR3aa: CASSRGGVYNEQFF

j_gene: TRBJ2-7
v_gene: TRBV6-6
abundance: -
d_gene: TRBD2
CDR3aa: CASSLTSGAYEQYF

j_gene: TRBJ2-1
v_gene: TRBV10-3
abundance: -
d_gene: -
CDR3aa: CAINPTGYNEQFF

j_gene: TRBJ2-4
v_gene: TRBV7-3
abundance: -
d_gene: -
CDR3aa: CASSLWREVKNIQYF

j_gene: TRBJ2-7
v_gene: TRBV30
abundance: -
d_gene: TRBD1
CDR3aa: CASGQGAREQYF

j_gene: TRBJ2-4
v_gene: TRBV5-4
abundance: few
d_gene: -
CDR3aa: CASSLAGQGGNIQYF

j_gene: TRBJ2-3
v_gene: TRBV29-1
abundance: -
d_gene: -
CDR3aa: CSVDQVGTDTQYF

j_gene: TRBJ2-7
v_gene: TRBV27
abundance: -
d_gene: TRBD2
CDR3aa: CASSYGTSYEQYF

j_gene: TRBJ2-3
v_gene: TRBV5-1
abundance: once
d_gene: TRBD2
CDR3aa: CASSLGGRGTDTQYF

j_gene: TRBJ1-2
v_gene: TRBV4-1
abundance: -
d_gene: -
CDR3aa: CASSQDDSHNYGYTF

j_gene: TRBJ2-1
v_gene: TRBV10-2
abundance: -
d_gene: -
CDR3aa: CASSESLNEQFF

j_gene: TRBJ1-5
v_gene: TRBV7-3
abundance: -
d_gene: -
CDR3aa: CASSLTGGRQPQHF

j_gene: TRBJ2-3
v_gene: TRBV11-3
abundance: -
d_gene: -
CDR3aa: CASSRDSDTQYF

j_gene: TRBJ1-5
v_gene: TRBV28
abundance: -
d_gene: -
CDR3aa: CASSFSTQPQHF

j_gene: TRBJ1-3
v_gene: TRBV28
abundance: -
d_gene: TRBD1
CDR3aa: CASSRRTGTGNTIYF

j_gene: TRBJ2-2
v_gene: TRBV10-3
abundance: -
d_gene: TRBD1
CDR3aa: CASSTGTGYTGELFF

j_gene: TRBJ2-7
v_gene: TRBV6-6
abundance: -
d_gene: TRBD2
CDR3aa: CASSPRGGPMGEQYF

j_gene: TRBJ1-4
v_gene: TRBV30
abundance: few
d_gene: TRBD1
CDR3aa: CACRPRTGNEKLFF

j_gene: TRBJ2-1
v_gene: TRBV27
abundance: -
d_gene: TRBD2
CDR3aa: CASSSNALAGWMGNEQFF

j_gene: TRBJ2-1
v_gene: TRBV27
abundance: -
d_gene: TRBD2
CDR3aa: CASSTTSGRWHEQFF